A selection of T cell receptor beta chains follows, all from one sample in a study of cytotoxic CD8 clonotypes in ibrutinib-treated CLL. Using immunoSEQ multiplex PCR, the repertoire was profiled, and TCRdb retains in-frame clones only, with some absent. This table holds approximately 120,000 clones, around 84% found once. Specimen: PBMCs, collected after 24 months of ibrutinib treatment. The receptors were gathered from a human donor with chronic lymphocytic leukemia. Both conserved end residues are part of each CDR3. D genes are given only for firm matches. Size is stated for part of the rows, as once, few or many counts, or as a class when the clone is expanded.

DNA: TGTGCCAGCAGTTACTCGGCAGGGGGGGGTTACGAGCAGTACTTC
CDR3: CASSYSAGGGYEQYF
size: NA
J: TRBJ2-7
D: NA
V: TRBV6-6

DNA: TGTGCCAGCAGCTTTGGACAGGCGTCCGTCTATGGCTACACCTTC
CDR3: CASSFGQASVYGYTF
size: few
J: TRBJ1-2
D: TRBD1
V: TRBV7-2

DNA: TGTGCCAGCAAAGGGACAGGGTCCTCTAACTATGGCTACACCTTC
CDR3: CASKGTGSSNYGYTF
size: few
J: TRBJ1-2
D: TRBD1
V: TRBV27

DNA: TGTGCCAGCAGCTCTAATCGGGACAGGGAGGAAAAACTGTTTTTT
CDR3: CASSSNRDREEKLFF
size: NA
J: TRBJ1-4
D: TRBD1
V: TRBV7-9

DNA: TGTGCCAGCAGTGACCGGGACAGGGTAAACACTGAAGCTTTCTTT
CDR3: CASSDRDRVNTEAFF
size: NA
J: TRBJ1-1
D: TRBD1
V: TRBV27

DNA: TGTGCCAGCTCATCATCAGGGTACTATGGCTACACCTTC
CDR3: CASSSSGYYGYTF
size: few
J: TRBJ1-2
D: NA
V: TRBV18

DNA: TGTGCCAGCAGTTGGATCACTAGCGGCCAAGAGACCCAGTACTTC
CDR3: CASSWITSGQETQYF
size: NA
J: TRBJ2-5
D: TRBD2
V: TRBV6-5

DNA: TGTGCCAGCCAACAGGGGGCAGGTCCCACCGGGGAGCTGTTTTTT
CDR3: CASQQGAGPTGELFF
size: NA
J: TRBJ2-2
D: TRBD1
V: TRBV6-1

DNA: TGTGCCAGCAGTGCCCAGGGGACTGAGCAGTTCTTC
CDR3: CASSAQGTEQFF
size: NA
J: TRBJ2-1
D: NA
V: TRBV6-4

DNA: TGTGCCAGCAGCTGGGGGGCTTCGCCAGACTACGAGCAGTACTTC
CDR3: CASSWGASPDYEQYF
size: NA
J: TRBJ2-7
D: NA
V: TRBV11-2

DNA: TGTGCCAGCAGCTCCCAGGGCGGCGGGGATACGCAGTATTTT
CDR3: CASSSQGGGDTQYF
size: NA
J: TRBJ2-3
D: NA
V: TRBV7-9

DNA: TGTGCCAGCAGCCGCAGCTGGGGGGCTAATGAAAAACTGTTTTTT
CDR3: CASSRSWGANEKLFF
size: NA
J: TRBJ1-4
D: NA
V: TRBV27

DNA: TGTGCCAGCAGCGTAGGACTAGCGGGGGGCAATGAGCAGTTCTTC
CDR3: CASSVGLAGGNEQFF
size: NA
J: TRBJ2-1
D: TRBD2
V: TRBV9

DNA: TGTGCCAGCAGCGTTCGACAGGGGTGGGCCACAGATACGCAGTATTTT
CDR3: CASSVRQGWATDTQYF
size: NA
J: TRBJ2-3
D: TRBD1
V: TRBV7-2

DNA: TGTGCCAGCAGTTACCCTGGGGGGTTAGCCAAAAACATTCAGTACTTC
CDR3: CASSYPGGLAKNIQYF
size: NA
J: TRBJ2-4
D: NA
V: TRBV6-6

DNA: TGTGCCAGCAGCCCTAGGTTCACCTACGAGCAGTACTTC
CDR3: CASSPRFTYEQYF
size: NA
J: TRBJ2-7
D: NA
V: TRBV7-2

DNA: TGTGCCAGCAGCTTAGGAGGGGGGACAGGTGCTTTCTTT
CDR3: CASSLGGGTGAFF
size: NA
J: TRBJ1-1
D: TRBD1
V: TRBV7-2

DNA: TGTGCCAGCAGTTTTGGGACAGGGGGTCGACAGCCCCAGCATTTT
CDR3: CASSFGTGGRQPQHF
size: NA
J: TRBJ1-5
D: TRBD1
V: TRBV27

DNA: TGTGCCTGGGGGCGGTCCACTGAAGCTTTCTTT
CDR3: CAWGRSTEAFF
size: NA
J: TRBJ1-1
D: NA
V: TRBV30

DNA: TGTGCTAGTGGTTCCAGGGGGGGGGAAAAACTGTTTTTT
CDR3: CASGSRGGEKLFF
size: NA
J: TRBJ1-4
D: TRBD1
V: TRBV12-5

DNA: TGCGCCAGCAGCCAAGGGACAGATTATAATGAAAAACTGTTTTTT
CDR3: CASSQGTDYNEKLFF
size: NA
J: TRBJ1-4
D: NA
V: TRBV4-3

DNA: TGCGCCAGCAGCACGGACGGAAAAGAGACCCAGTACTTC
CDR3: CASSTDGKETQYF
size: NA
J: TRBJ2-5
D: NA
V: TRBV5-1

DNA: TGCGCCAGCAAAATTCTAGGGGCGGGAGGGCGGTCAGATACGCAGTATTTT
CDR3: CASKILGAGGRSDTQYF
size: NA
J: TRBJ2-3
D: TRBD2
V: TRBV5-1

DNA: TGTGCCAGCAGCTCGCAACCCTTCAGCCCCCAGCATTTT
CDR3: CASSSQPFSPQHF
size: few
J: TRBJ1-5
D: NA
V: TRBV5-4

DNA: TGTGCCAGCAGCTTAAACCGGGGCACAGATACGCAGTATTTT
CDR3: CASSLNRGTDTQYF
size: NA
J: TRBJ2-3
D: NA
V: TRBV7-3

DNA: TGCGCCAGCGCAACCGGAGGGGTCGGCGAGCAGTACTTC
CDR3: CASATGGVGEQYF
size: NA
J: TRBJ2-7
D: NA
V: TRBV5-1

DNA: TGTGCCAGCAGCTTAGCGATGGGGGGCGGTTCACCCCTCCACTTT
CDR3: CASSLAMGGGSPLHF
size: NA
J: TRBJ1-6
D: NA
V: TRBV7-2

DNA: TGCGCCAGCAGCTTGGGCGGGGGGGAATCCTACGAGCAGTACTTC
CDR3: CASSLGGGESYEQYF
size: NA
J: TRBJ2-7
D: TRBD2
V: TRBV5-1

DNA: TGTGCCAGCAGGGACGGATCTGGAAACACCATATATTTT
CDR3: CASRDGSGNTIYF
size: NA
J: TRBJ1-3
D: NA
V: TRBV6-5

DNA: TGTGCCAGCAGCTCAGTAGCGGGGGCAACAGATACGCAGTATTTT
CDR3: CASSSVAGATDTQYF
size: NA
J: TRBJ2-3
D: TRBD2
V: TRBV11-3

DNA: TGTGCCACCAGCAGGATGGGGGGTAATCAGCCCCAGCATTTT
CDR3: CATSRMGGNQPQHF
size: NA
J: TRBJ1-5
D: NA
V: TRBV15

DNA: TGTGCCAGCAGCTTAGAGACGAGCGCTGAAGCTTTCTTT
CDR3: CASSLETSAEAFF
size: NA
J: TRBJ1-1
D: NA
V: TRBV11-3

DNA: TGTGCCAGCAGCTTAGGACTAGCGGAGACCTTAGGGGAGACCCAGTACTTC
CDR3: CASSLGLAETLGETQYF
size: NA
J: TRBJ2-5
D: TRBD2
V: TRBV7-6

DNA: TGTGCCAGCAGCTTAGCCTCGGGGGCAAGCTCCTACGAGCAGTACTTC
CDR3: CASSLASGASSYEQYF
size: NA
J: TRBJ2-7
D: NA
V: TRBV7-2

DNA: TGTGCCAGCACCCAAGACTATGCGGGGGGGCCAGGGTACGAGCAGTACTTC
CDR3: CASTQDYAGGPGYEQYF
size: NA
J: TRBJ2-7
D: TRBD2
V: TRBV2

DNA: TGTGCCAGTAGTATAGCGGGTGGCAGGGGTGTCTACAATGAGCAGTTCTTC
CDR3: CASSIAGGRGVYNEQFF
size: NA
J: TRBJ2-1
D: NA
V: TRBV19

DNA: TGTGCCAGCAGCTTGACCAGGAGCTACGAGCAGTACTTC
CDR3: CASSLTRSYEQYF
size: NA
J: TRBJ2-7
D: NA
V: TRBV5-6

DNA: TGTGCCAGCAGTCACTACGAGCAGTACTTC
CDR3: CASSHYEQYF
size: NA
J: TRBJ2-7
D: NA
V: TRBV6-1

DNA: TGTGCCAGCAGCTTGAGCGGGGGAGGTGAAAAACTGTTTTTT
CDR3: CASSLSGGGEKLFF
size: NA
J: TRBJ1-4
D: NA
V: TRBV5-4

DNA: TGCGCCAGCAGCTTGGAAGGGGGTCGAAAGAGGGAGACCCAGTACTTC
CDR3: CASSLEGGRKRETQYF
size: NA
J: TRBJ2-5
D: NA
V: TRBV5-1

DNA: TGTGCCAGCAGTTACTCCCCTGGGGGGTCCTATGGCTACACCTTC
CDR3: CASSYSPGGSYGYTF
size: NA
J: TRBJ1-2
D: NA
V: TRBV6-5